One sample yielded the 9 T cell receptor beta chains listed below, sequenced in a study of blood T cell repertoires in COVID-19. Profiling relied on immunoSEQ multiplex PCR, and the TCRdb table lists in-frame clones only, not all of them. Among about 260,000 clones listed, roughly nine tenths were seen once. Sequenced sample: peripheral blood. The receptors here all came from a woman between 45 and 65 years old who had recovered from COVID-19.

CDR3 loop: CASSVPSPLHF. The CDR3 coding sequence is TGTGCCAGCAGCGTCCCTTCACCCCTCCACTTT. The chain recombines TRBV28 with TRBJ1-6; D is ambiguous. The CDR3 is 11 amino acids. Trimming removed 6 bases from V and 9 bases from J, with 6 bases in between. The germline V gene has CDR1 MDHEN and CDR2 SYDVKM.

The CDR3 DNA is TGTGCCAGTAGTATCTTCGGGACAGCTAGCACAGATACGCAGTATTTT. This encodes CASSIFGTASTDTQYF. This chain joins TRBV19 and TRBJ2-3; 7 nucleotides align to TRBD1. The junction had 6 bases not matched to a gene; V was cut back by 3 bases and J by 0 bases. The CDR3 sequence is 16 residues long. CDR1 and CDR2 (germline): LNHDA, SQIVND (reference sequence). Based on the CDR3 plus reference TRBV19 and TRBJ2-3, the full variable domain is DGGITQSPKYLFRKEGQNVTLSCEQNLNHDAMYWYRQDPGQGLRLIYYSQIVNDFQKGDIAEGYSVSREKKESFPLTVTSAQKNPTAFYLCASSIFGTASTDTQYFGPGTRLTVL.

This chain uses TRBV27 with TRBJ2-7, with TRBD1 identical over 7 bases. With 0 bases clipped from V and 3 bases from J, the junction kept 8 bases outside the gene matches. Germline loops: CDR1 MNHEY, CDR2 SMNVEV (reference sequence). The CDR3 has 16 amino acids. The CDR3 region is CASSLSPGTANYEQYF. CDR3 DNA: TGTGCCAGCAGTTTATCCCCCGGGACAGCGAACTACGAGCAGTACTTC.

V and J are TRBV7-8 and TRBJ1-1; TRBD1 agrees at 9 bases. The CDR3 extends over 16 amino acids. V dropped 4 bases and J dropped 5; count of bases not matched to a gene: 11. Germline V gene sequence: CDR1 SGHVS, CDR2 FQNEAQ. This CDR3 reads CASSSPGQGSRTEAFF. The CDR3 DNA reads TGTGCCAGCAGCTCCCCGGGACAGGGTAGTAGGACTGAAGCTTTCTTT.

The chain joins TRBV7-9 to TRBJ1-2, with 9 bases that match TRBD1. The J segment lost 7 bases and the V segment lost 3 bases, leaving 6 bases of the junction unmatched. This CDR3 spans 14 amino acids. CDR1 and CDR2 (germline): SEHNR, FQNEAQ (reference sequence). The CDR3 sequence: CASSLTGGSGGYTF. CDR3 bases: TGTGCCAGCAGCTTGACAGGGGGATCTGGTGGCTACACCTTC. Together with reference TRBV7-9 and TRBJ1-2, the CDR3 gives the full variable domain: DTGVSQNPRHKITKRGQNVTFRCDPISEHNRLYWYRQTLGQGPEFLTYFQNEAQLEKSRLLSDRFSAERPKGSFSTLEIQRTEQGDSAMYLCASSLTGGSGGYTFGSGTRLTVV.

This rearrangement joins TRBV27 to TRBJ1-5; D is unresolved. Per the germline V gene, CDR1 is MNHEY and CDR2 is SMNVEV (reference sequence). Trimming cost V 2 bases and J 1 base, with 3 bases left between them. The CDR3 runs to 13 residues. The CDR3 DNA reads TGTGCCAGCAGTTTACAGAGCAATCAGCCCCAGCATTTT. Protein sequence: CASSLQSNQPQHF.

The chain joins TRBV6-2 or TRBV6-3 to TRBJ2-3; D gene ambiguous. Looked up from germline, CDR1 is MNHEY and CDR2 is SVGEGT. The V end lost 6 bases, the J end lost 2 bases, and 15 bases lay between the germline ends. The CDR3 extends over 15 amino acids. CDR3 region: CASSPVSPVTDTQYF. The DNA for the CDR3 is TGTGCCAGCAGCCCCGTGTCACCGGTCACAGATACGCAGTATTTT.

This clone has a single count. The gene calls are TRBV4-3 and TRBJ2-2, with 9 bases aligning to TRBD1. Germline V gene sequence: CDR1 LGHNA, CDR2 YSLEER. The length of the CDR3 is 16 residues. The trim removed 2 bases at V and 4 bases at J, leaving 5 bases unmatched. The CDR3 is CASSQRTGVSTGELFF. Written as DNA, the CDR3 is TGCGCCAGCAGCCAACGGACAGGGGTCAGCACCGGGGAGCTGTTTTTT.

The rearrangement uses TRBV5-1 and TRBJ1-2, with 9 bases matching TRBD1. The J segment lost 8 bases and the V segment lost 4 bases, leaving 15 bases of the junction unmatched. Per germline, CDR1 SGHRS and CDR2 YFSETQ. The CDR3 has 16 residues. The CDR3 reads CASSLTVTGGARGYTF. DNA for the CDR3: TGCGCCAGCAGCCTTACGGTAACAGGGGGCGCCAGAGGCTACACCTTC.